The 18 T cell receptor beta chains given below trace back to one sample, sequenced in a study of CD8 T cells in Susac syndrome. The RNA input was 0.5 to 1 ug, and it was reverse transcribed with random hexamers. TCRdb redid the calling of the immunoSEQ multiplex PCR reads with MiXCR, one entry per CDR3 protein. The sample includes more than 95,000 distinct CDR3 sequences, around 92% of them seen just once. Sample: CD4+ T cells from PBMCs. The receptor source for this set is a human donor with multiple sclerosis.

The V and J genes are TRBV7-2 and TRBJ1-2; D might be TRBD1 (6 bases). Trimming pared 10 bases from V and 5 bases from J, leaving 14 bases between. The CDR3 consists of 12 residues. Per the germline V gene, CDR1 is SGHTA and CDR2 is FQGNSA. The CDR3 DNA reads as TGTGCCACAAAGACAGGATCGTATGGCTACACCTTC. It encodes CATKTGSYGYTF. Full variable domain (missing parts from reference TRBV7-2 and TRBJ1-2): GAGVSQSPSNKVTEKGKDVELRCDPISGHTALYWYRQSLGQGLEFLIYFQGNSAPDKSGLPSDRFSAERTGGSVSTLTIQRTQQEDSAVYLCATKTGSYGYTFGSGTRLTVV.

This chain joins TRBV20-1 and TRBJ1-5; 7 bases are shared with TRBD1. In germline, CDR1 is DFQATT, CDR2 SNEGSKA (reference sequence). The junction had 6 bases not matched to a gene; V was cut back by 6 bases and J by 1 base. The CDR3 contains 14 residues. The CDR3 coding sequence is TGCAGTGCCCGGACAGGTCGGAGCAATCAGCCCCAGCATTTT. Its translation is CSARTGRSNQPQHF.

This clonotype was detected once. This chain's CDR3 is CASSNDGRGSYTF. CDR3 nucleotide sequence: TGTGCCAGTAGTAACGACGGTAGAGGCAGCTACACCTTC. The rearrangement links TRBV19 to TRBJ1-2; D is unresolved. Trimming pared 4 bases from V and 9 bases from J, leaving 15 bases between. Germline lookup yields CDR1 LNHDA and CDR2 SQIVND (reference sequence). CDR3 length: 13 residues.

This clonotype was seen a single time. This chain connects TRBV7-9 to TRBJ1-2; TRBD1 might be the D (6 bases). Per germline, CDR1 SEHNR and CDR2 FQNEAQ (reference sequence). Trimming took 3 bases from V and 7 from J, leaving 15 bases between them. This CDR3 comprises 14 residues. In DNA, the CDR3 is TGTGCCAGCAGCTTTCCGGGGGGCGTAGGTGGCTACACCTTC. This encodes CASSFPGGVGGYTF.

The chain links TRBV28 to TRBJ2-7, with TRBD1 matching 7 bases. This CDR3 is built from 14 residues. The V and J ends lost 6 bases and 2 bases, in that order; junction bases with no gene match: 7. Germline loops: CDR1 MDHEN, CDR2 SYDVKM. The CDR3 bases are TGTGCCAGCAGGTTCGACAGGGACCCCTACGAGCAGTACTTC. Translating it yields CASRFDRDPYEQYF.

The gene calls are TRBV11-2 and TRBJ1-2; D might be TRBD1 (5 bases). V lost 6 bases, J lost 6 bases, and 17 bases lay in between. CDR1 is SGHAT and CDR2 is FQNNGV in the germline V gene. The CDR3 sequence is 14 residues long. CDR3 amino acids: CASSPYLGTDGYTF. The CDR3 DNA follows: TGTGCCAGCAGTCCCTACCTCGGGACGGATGGCTACACCTTC.

In the case of this clonotype: Germline and junction disagree at one end, which may indicate a read error. The chain employs TRBV29-1 and TRBJ1-1, with no clear D. Germline CDR1 reads SQVTM; CDR2 reads ANQGSEA. The CDR3 consists of 12 residues. CDR3 bases: TGCAGCGTTGAACTATGGACGGTTGAAGTTTTCTTT. This gives the protein CSVELWTVEVFF. The whole variable domain, filled in from reference TRBV29-1 and TRBJ1-1, reads SAVISQKPSRDICQRGTSLTIQCQVDSQVTMMFWYRQQPGQSLTLIATANQGSEATYESGFVIDKFPISRPNLTFSTLTVSNMSPEDSSIYLCSVELWTVEVFFGQGTRLTVV.

The J gene is TRBJ1-2, the V gene TRBV12-3 or TRBV12-4; no reliable D call. The CDR3 runs to 12 residues. The ends were cut back, 8 bases at V and 8 bases at J, with 15 bases in the middle. The DNA for the CDR3 is TGTGCCAGCCGTGCCCTTGTATCGGGCTACACCTTC. Its translation: CASRALVSGYTF.

Only one count was recorded for this clonotype. The chain is built from TRBV7-8 and TRBJ2-5; D unclear. Germline CDR1 is SGHVS and CDR2 is FQNEAQ. Trimming removed 5 bases at V and 1 base at J, with 14 bases between. The CDR3 contains 15 residues. For the CDR3, the DNA is TGTGCCAGCAGCCGCCAGACGGGCAGCCAAGAGACCCAGTACTTC. Translated: CASSRQTGSQETQYF.

V is TRBV6-5 and J is TRBJ2-4; TRBD2 is a possible D gene (5 bases). With 2 bases removed from V and 3 bases from J, the gap between germline ends came to 8 bases. The CDR3 consists of 14 residues. Germline CDR1 and CDR2: MNHEY and SVGAGI. For the CDR3, the DNA is TGTGCCAGCAGTTACCTCGGGAACAAAAACATTCAGTACTTC. Translation: CASSYLGNKNIQYF.

The CDR3 loop is CASSLMGADTEAFF. The DNA for the CDR3 is TGTGCCAGCAGCTTAATGGGGGCGGACACTGAAGCTTTCTTT. The J gene is TRBJ1-1, the V gene TRBV7-2, with a possible D match to TRBD1 (6 bases). V gave up 2 bases and J gave up 3 bases, with 10 bases separating them. Germline CDR1 and CDR2: SGHTA and FQGNSA. This CDR3 spans 14 amino acids.

As DNA, the CDR3 is TGCAGCGTTCAACAGGGGAGTCGGGGGGGCTACACCTTC. This codes for CSVQQGSRGGYTF. The chain combines TRBV29-1 with TRBJ1-2; 7 nucleotides line up with TRBD1. The CDR3 is 13 amino acids. The V and J ends lost 5 bases and 8 bases, in that order; junction bases with no gene match: 11. From germline, CDR1 is SQVTM and CDR2 ANQGSEA.

This chain joins TRBV28 and TRBJ1-1; a weak D match, TRBD1 (5 bases). This CDR3 has 15 amino acids. Germline V gives CDR1 MDHEN, CDR2 SYDVKM. Trimming took 2 bases from V and 6 from J, leaving 16 bases between them. Here the CDR3 reads CASSLGQGVRAEAFF. The CDR3 DNA reads as TGTGCCAGCAGTTTAGGGCAAGGGGTTCGGGCTGAAGCTTTCTTT.

The chain combines TRBV11-2 with TRBJ2-7; D remains ambiguous. Trimming left V 2 bases short and J 5 bases short, with 10 bases between. Germline CDR1 reads SGHAT; CDR2 reads FQNNGV. The CDR3 totals 13 residues. This chain's CDR3 is CASSLRAGDEQYF. The CDR3 DNA reads as TGTGCCAGCAGCTTACGGGCAGGCGACGAGCAGTACTTC.

The chain couples TRBV20-1 to TRBJ2-7, with D perhaps matching TRBD1 (6 bases). V gave up 3 bases and J gave up 6 bases, with 21 bases separating them. This CDR3 region has 15 residues. CDR1 and CDR2 (germline): DFQATT, SNEGSKA (reference sequence). In DNA, the CDR3 is TGCAGTGCTAGGGCGGACAGTTGGGGGTTATCCGAGCAGTACTTC. Encoded protein: CSARADSWGLSEQYF.

The V call is TRBV6-1, the J call TRBJ2-3; D is undetermined. The germline V and J ends were trimmed by 5 bases and 0 bases, with 9 bases remaining between them. Germline CDR1 MNHNS, CDR2 SASEGT. The CDR3 spans 14 residues. The CDR3 sequence is CASSRTVSTDTQYF. DNA of the CDR3: TGTGCCAGCAGTCGGACGGTTAGCACAGATACGCAGTATTTT.

V usage is TRBV19 and J usage is TRBJ1-3, with D unresolved. The V end was cut by 6 bases, the J end by 0 bases, with 6 bases between. CDR1 LNHDA and CDR2 SQIVND come from the germline V gene (reference sequence). The CDR3 is 13 residues long. Here the CDR3 DNA reads TGTGCCAGTAGCCTAAACTCTGGAAACACCATATATTTT. Translated, it gives CASSLNSGNTIYF.

The chain employs TRBV5-1 and TRBJ2-3; D possibly matches TRBD1 or TRBD2 (6 bases each). Germline lookup yields CDR1 SGHRS and CDR2 YFSETQ. V was cut by 5 bases and J by 5 bases, with 18 bases left in between. This CDR3 is 15 amino acids long. The CDR3 region has the DNA TGCGCCAGCAGATCAGAGGGGGGCTCCGGAGATACGCAGTATTTT. Translation: CASRSEGGSGDTQYF.